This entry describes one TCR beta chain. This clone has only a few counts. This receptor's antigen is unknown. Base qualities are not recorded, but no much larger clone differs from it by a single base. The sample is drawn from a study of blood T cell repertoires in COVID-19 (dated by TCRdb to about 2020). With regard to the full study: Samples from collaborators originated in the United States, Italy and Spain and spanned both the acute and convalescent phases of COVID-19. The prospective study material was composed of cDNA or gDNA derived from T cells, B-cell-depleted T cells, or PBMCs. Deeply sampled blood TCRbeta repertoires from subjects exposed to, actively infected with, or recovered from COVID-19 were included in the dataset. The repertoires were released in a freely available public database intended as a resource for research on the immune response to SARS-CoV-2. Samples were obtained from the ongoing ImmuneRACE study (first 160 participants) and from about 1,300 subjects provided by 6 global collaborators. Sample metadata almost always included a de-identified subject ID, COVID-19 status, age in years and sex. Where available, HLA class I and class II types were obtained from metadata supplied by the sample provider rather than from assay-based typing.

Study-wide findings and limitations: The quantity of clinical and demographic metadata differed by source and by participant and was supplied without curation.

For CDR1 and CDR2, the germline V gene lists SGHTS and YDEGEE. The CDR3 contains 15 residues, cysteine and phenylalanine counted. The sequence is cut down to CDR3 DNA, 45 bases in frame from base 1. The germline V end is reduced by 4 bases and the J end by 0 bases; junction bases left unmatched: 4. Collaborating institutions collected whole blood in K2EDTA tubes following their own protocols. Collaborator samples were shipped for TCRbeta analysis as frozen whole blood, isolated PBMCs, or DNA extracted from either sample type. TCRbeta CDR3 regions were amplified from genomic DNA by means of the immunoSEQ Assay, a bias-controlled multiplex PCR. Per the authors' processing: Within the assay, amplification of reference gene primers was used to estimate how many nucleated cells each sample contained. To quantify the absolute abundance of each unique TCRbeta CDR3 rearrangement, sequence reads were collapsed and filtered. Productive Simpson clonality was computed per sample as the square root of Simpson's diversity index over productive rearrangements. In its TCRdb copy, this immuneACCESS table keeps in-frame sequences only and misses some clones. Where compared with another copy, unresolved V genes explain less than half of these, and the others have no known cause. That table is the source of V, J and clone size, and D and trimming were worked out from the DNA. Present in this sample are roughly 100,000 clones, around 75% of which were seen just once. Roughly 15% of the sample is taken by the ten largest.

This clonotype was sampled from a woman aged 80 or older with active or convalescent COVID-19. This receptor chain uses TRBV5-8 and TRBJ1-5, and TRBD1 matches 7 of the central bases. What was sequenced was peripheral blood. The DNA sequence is TGTGCCAGCAGCCTGGGACAGAGTAGCAATCAGCCCCAGCATTTT. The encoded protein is CASSLGQSSNQPQHF.